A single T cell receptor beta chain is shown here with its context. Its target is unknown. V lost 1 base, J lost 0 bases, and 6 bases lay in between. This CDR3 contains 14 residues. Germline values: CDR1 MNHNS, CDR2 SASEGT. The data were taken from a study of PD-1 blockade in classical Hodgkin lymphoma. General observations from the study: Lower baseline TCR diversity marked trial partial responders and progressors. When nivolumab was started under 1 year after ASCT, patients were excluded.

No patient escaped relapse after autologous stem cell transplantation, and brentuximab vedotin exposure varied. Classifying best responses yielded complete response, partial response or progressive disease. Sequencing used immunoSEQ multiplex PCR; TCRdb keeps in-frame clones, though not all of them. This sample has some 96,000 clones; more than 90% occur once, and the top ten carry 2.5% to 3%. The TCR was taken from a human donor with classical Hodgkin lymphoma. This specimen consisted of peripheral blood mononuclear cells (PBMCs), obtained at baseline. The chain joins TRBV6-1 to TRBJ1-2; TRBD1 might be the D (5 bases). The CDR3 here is CASSEVRANYGYTF. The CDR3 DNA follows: TGTGCCAGCAGTGAAGTCAGGGCTAACTATGGCTACACCTTC.